This is a list of T cell receptor beta chains from one sample in a study of metastatic and nonmetastatic thyroid tumors. TCRdb re-called clones from the PCR reads using MiXCR. The sample holds tens of thousands of clones, around 15% seen once. Sequences were obtained from blood. The source is a female donor with papillary thyroid cancer or a benign thyroid nodule (not recorded which). Some clones in this sample may be carry-over from other donors' samples. Each CDR3 is given with its conserved first and last residue. Each record gives: J gene, V gene, D gene, clone size, CDR3 DNA, CDR3 protein. A D gene is named only where the DNA matches it firmly. For some rows the clone size is stated as once, few or many, or as a class when expanded; others skip it.

J gene: TRBJ2-7; V gene: TRBV20-1; D gene: TRBD2; clone size: many; CDR3 DNA: TGCAGTGCTAGAACTACTAGCGGGTTCTACGAGCAGTACTTC; CDR3 protein: CSARTTSGFYEQYF
J gene: TRBJ2-7; V gene: TRBV28; D gene: TRBD2; clone size: NA; CDR3 DNA: TGTGCCAGCAGTTTATCACCTAGCGGGTACGACGAGCAGTACTTC; CDR3 protein: CASSLSPSGYDEQYF
J gene: TRBJ2-1; V gene: TRBV7-9; D gene: NA; clone size: many; CDR3 DNA: TGTGCCAGCAGCTTACTTGGTCCCAATGAGCAGTTCTTC; CDR3 protein: CASSLLGPNEQFF
J gene: TRBJ1-3; V gene: TRBV7-2; D gene: TRBD1; clone size: NA; CDR3 DNA: TGTGCCAGCAGCCTGACAGGGACCAATGGAAACACCATATATTTT; CDR3 protein: CASSLTGTNGNTIYF
J gene: TRBJ2-3; V gene: TRBV30; D gene: NA; clone size: many; CDR3 DNA: TGTGCCTGGACCGAAACTAGCACAGATACGCAGTATTTT; CDR3 protein: CAWTETSTDTQYF
J gene: TRBJ1-2; V gene: TRBV28; D gene: NA; clone size: few; CDR3 DNA: TGTGCCAGCAGTTTGGACAGTCTTCGGGTCCTTTATGGCTACACCTTC; CDR3 protein: CASSLDSLRVLYGYTF
J gene: TRBJ2-1; V gene: TRBV11-2; D gene: NA; clone size: many; CDR3 DNA: TGTGCCAGCAGCTTAGTGGCCAGCGACAATGAGCAGTTCTTC; CDR3 protein: CASSLVASDNEQFF
J gene: TRBJ2-7; V gene: TRBV28; D gene: NA; clone size: many; CDR3 DNA: TGTGCCAGCAGTTCAATGTCTTCAGGAGGCCCACTCGAGCAGTACTTC; CDR3 protein: CASSSMSSGGPLEQYF
J gene: TRBJ2-1; V gene: TRBV27; D gene: TRBD2; clone size: many; CDR3 DNA: TGTGCCAGCAGGTCTGGCGGGGGCAATGAGCAGTTCTTC; CDR3 protein: CASRSGGGNEQFF
J gene: TRBJ2-1; V gene: TRBV20-1; D gene: NA; clone size: NA; CDR3 DNA: TGCAGTGCTAGACCCAGGGAAAAACACAATGAGCAGTTCTTC; CDR3 protein: CSARPREKHNEQFF
J gene: TRBJ2-7; V gene: TRBV5-1; D gene: NA; clone size: many; CDR3 DNA: TGCGCCAGCAGCGGAGAAGGCGGCGAGCAGTACTTC; CDR3 protein: CASSGEGGEQYF
J gene: TRBJ2-5; V gene: TRBV5-4; D gene: TRBD1; clone size: NA; CDR3 DNA: TGTGCCAGCAGGACAGGGGGCAGGGAGACCCAGTACTTC; CDR3 protein: CASRTGGRETQYF
J gene: TRBJ1-6; V gene: TRBV3-1; D gene: NA; clone size: many; CDR3 DNA: TGTGCCAGCAGCCAGGGGTTTTCACCCCTCCACTTT; CDR3 protein: CASSQGFSPLHF
J gene: TRBJ1-2; V gene: TRBV19; D gene: NA; clone size: many; CDR3 DNA: TGTGCCAGTAGTATCCGGAGCCAGGCGGACTATGGCTACACCTTC; CDR3 protein: CASSIRSQADYGYTF
J gene: TRBJ2-2; V gene: TRBV24-1; D gene: TRBD1; clone size: many; CDR3 DNA: TGTGCCACCAGACCCGGGACAGGGGATTCCGGGGAGCTGTTTTTT; CDR3 protein: CATRPGTGDSGELFF
J gene: TRBJ2-3; V gene: TRBV5-1; D gene: TRBD1; clone size: many; CDR3 DNA: TGCGCCAGCAGCCACGGACAGGGCACAGATACGCAGTATTTT; CDR3 protein: CASSHGQGTDTQYF
J gene: TRBJ1-4; V gene: TRBV18; D gene: TRBD1; clone size: medium-sized; CDR3 DNA: TGTGCCAGCTCAAACGACCCAGGGGGTGGTGGTGAAAAACTGTTTTTT; CDR3 protein: CASSNDPGGGGEKLFF
J gene: TRBJ2-1; V gene: TRBV11-2; D gene: NA; clone size: many; CDR3 DNA: TGTGCCAGCAGCGTAAATGAGCAGTTCTTC; CDR3 protein: CASSVNEQFF
J gene: TRBJ2-7; V gene: TRBV13; D gene: TRBD1; clone size: NA; CDR3 DNA: TGTGCCAGCAGCACCATAGAACAGGGGGTCTCCCACGAGCAGTACTTC; CDR3 protein: CASSTIEQGVSHEQYF
J gene: TRBJ2-2; V gene: TRBV9; D gene: TRBD1; clone size: many; CDR3 DNA: TGTGCCAGCAGCGTCAGGACAGGGGGCACCGGGGAGCTGTTTTTT; CDR3 protein: CASSVRTGGTGELFF
J gene: TRBJ1-1; V gene: TRBV28; D gene: NA; clone size: many; CDR3 DNA: TGTGCCAGCAGTTTAGTCGGGGGCTGGGCTGAAGCTTTCTTT; CDR3 protein: CASSLVGGWAEAFF
J gene: TRBJ1-6; V gene: TRBV5-1; D gene: NA; clone size: many; CDR3 DNA: TGCGCCAGCAGCTTGGCCGGCCAAAGACGTTCACCCCTCCACTTT; CDR3 protein: CASSLAGQRRSPLHF
J gene: TRBJ1-1; V gene: TRBV7-3; D gene: NA; clone size: once; CDR3 DNA: TGTGCCAGCAGCCATTATCAGAACACTGAAGCTTTCTTT; CDR3 protein: CASSHYQNTEAFF
J gene: TRBJ2-5; V gene: TRBV11-1; D gene: NA; clone size: many; CDR3 DNA: TGTGCCAGCAGCTTAGCCATGGCAGGGGTGCGGGAGACCCAGTACTTC; CDR3 protein: CASSLAMAGVRETQYF
J gene: TRBJ1-1; V gene: TRBV27; D gene: NA; clone size: many; CDR3 DNA: TGTGCCAGCACGAGACAGGCAAACACTGAAGCTTTCTTT; CDR3 protein: CASTRQANTEAFF
J gene: TRBJ2-1; V gene: TRBV28; D gene: NA; clone size: few; CDR3 DNA: TGTGCCAGCAGTTCCTACATAGTATCCAATGAGCAGTTCTTC; CDR3 protein: CASSSYIVSNEQFF
J gene: TRBJ1-2; V gene: TRBV5-1; D gene: TRBD1; clone size: NA; CDR3 DNA: TGCGCCAGCAGCGTGGGACAGGGATCTGGCTACACCTTC; CDR3 protein: CASSVGQGSGYTF
J gene: TRBJ2-7; V gene: TRBV27; D gene: NA; clone size: NA; CDR3 DNA: TGTGCCATGGGGGGAGTCTCCTACGAGCAGTACTTT; CDR3 protein: CAMGGVSYEQYF
J gene: TRBJ2-1; V gene: TRBV4-1; D gene: NA; clone size: many; CDR3 DNA: TGCGCCAGCAGCTATAGCGGACGGACCTACAATGAGCAGTTCTTC; CDR3 protein: CASSYSGRTYNEQFF
J gene: TRBJ2-7; V gene: TRBV3-1; D gene: NA; clone size: medium-sized; CDR3 DNA: TGTGCCAGCAGCCCTACGGACGGGGGATCCTACGAGCAGTACTTC; CDR3 protein: CASSPTDGGSYEQYF
J gene: TRBJ2-5; V gene: TRBV20-1; D gene: TRBD2; clone size: many; CDR3 DNA: TGCAGTGCTATGGGGACTAGCGGGAGGGAAGAGACCCAGTACTTC; CDR3 protein: CSAMGTSGREETQYF
J gene: TRBJ1-2; V gene: TRBV27; D gene: TRBD1; clone size: many; CDR3 DNA: TGTGCCAGCACCCACAGGGGGTCTAACTATGGCTACACCTTC; CDR3 protein: CASTHRGSNYGYTF
J gene: TRBJ2-7; V gene: TRBV12-3/TRBV12-4; D gene: NA; clone size: NA; CDR3 DNA: TGTGCCAGCAGTTTAGGCAACTACGAGCAGTACTTC; CDR3 protein: CASSLGNYEQYF
J gene: TRBJ2-1; V gene: TRBV6-2/TRBV6-3; D gene: TRBD2; clone size: many; CDR3 DNA: TGTGCCAGCCGGCGGGAGGGAGCTGGTGAGCAGTTCTTC; CDR3 protein: CASRREGAGEQFF
J gene: TRBJ1-2; V gene: TRBV28; D gene: NA; clone size: many; CDR3 DNA: TGTGCCGCCCGCAGCGGGGGGCATGGCTACACCTTC; CDR3 protein: CAARSGGHGYTF